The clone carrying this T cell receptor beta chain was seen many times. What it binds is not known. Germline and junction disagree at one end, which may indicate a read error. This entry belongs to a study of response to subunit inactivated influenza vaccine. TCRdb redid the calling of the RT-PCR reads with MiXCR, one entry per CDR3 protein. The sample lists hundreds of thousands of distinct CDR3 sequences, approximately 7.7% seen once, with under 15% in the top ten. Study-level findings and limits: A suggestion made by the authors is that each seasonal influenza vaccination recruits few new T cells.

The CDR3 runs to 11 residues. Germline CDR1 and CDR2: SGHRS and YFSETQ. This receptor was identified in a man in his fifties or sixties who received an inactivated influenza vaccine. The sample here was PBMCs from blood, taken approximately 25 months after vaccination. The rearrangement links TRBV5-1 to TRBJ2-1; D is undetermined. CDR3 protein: CASSSSNEQFF. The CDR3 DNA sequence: TGCGCCAGCAGCTCCTCCAATGAGCAGTTCTTC.